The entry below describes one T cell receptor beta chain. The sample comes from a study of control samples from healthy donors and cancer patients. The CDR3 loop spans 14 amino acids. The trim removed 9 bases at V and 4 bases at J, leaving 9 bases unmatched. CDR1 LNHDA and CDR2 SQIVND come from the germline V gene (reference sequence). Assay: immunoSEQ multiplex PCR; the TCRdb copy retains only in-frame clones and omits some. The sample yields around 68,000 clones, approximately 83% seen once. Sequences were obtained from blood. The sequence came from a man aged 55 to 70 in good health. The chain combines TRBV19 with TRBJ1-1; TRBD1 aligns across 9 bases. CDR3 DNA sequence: TGTGCCAGCGCTGCCCCGGGACAGGGCACTGAAGCTTTCTTT. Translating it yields CASAAPGQGTEAFF.